Below, 18 T cell receptor beta chains from the same sample are listed, as sequenced in a study of OX40 agonist ivuxolimab in advanced cancers. Measured with immunoSEQ multiplex PCR; TCRdb has only the in-frame clones, and not every one. The sample has more than 25,000 clones, around 90% seen once; the top ten hold roughly 9.4%. The sequences come from CD4+ or CD8+ T cells sorted from blood, collected in a trial of the OX40 agonist ivuxolimab. These receptors were taken from an adult with an advanced solid tumor such as melanoma, head and neck, liver or kidney cancer.

The chain has TRBV21-1 and TRBJ2-5; the table assigns TRBD1, which was not confirmed against the DNA. TRBV21-1 is an annotated pseudogene. This CDR3 is built from 15 residues. The CDR3: CASSKIRYREETQYF. For the CDR3, the DNA is TGTGCCAGCAGCAAAATCAGGTACAGGGAAGAGACCCAGTACTTC.

The V gene is TRBV7-9, the J gene TRBJ2-1; D remains ambiguous. This CDR3 region has 15 residues. Trimming removed 1 base at V and 0 bases at J, with 7 bases between. Germline V lookup: CDR1 SEHNR, CDR2 FQNEAQ (reference sequence). As DNA, the CDR3 is TGTGCCAGCAGCTTAGGATGGGACTCCTACAATGAGCAGTTCTTC. Its translation: CASSLGWDSYNEQFF.

This clone was seen a few times. The chain recombines TRBV9 with TRBJ1-4; D unclear. This CDR3 is built from 15 residues. V shed 7 bases and J shed 7 bases, with 20 bases lying between them. Germline CDR1 is SGDLS and CDR2 is YYNGEE. This CDR3 is CASAPARWKCEKLFF. The CDR3 DNA reads TGTGCCAGCGCCCCCGCCAGGTGGAAGTGTGAAAAACTGTTTTTT.

The V and J genes are TRBV5-1 and TRBJ2-1; possibly TRBD2 for D (6 bases). Trimming removed 2 bases from V and 1 base from J, with 10 bases in between. The CDR3 contains 15 residues. CDR1 and CDR2 (germline): SGHRS, YFSETQ. CDR3 DNA: TGCGCCAGCAGCTTTTCGGGACTGTCCTACAATGAGCAGTTCTTC. This translates into CASSFSGLSYNEQFF.

The rearrangement links TRBV19 to TRBJ2-7; no reliable D call. Per the germline V gene, CDR1 is LNHDA and CDR2 is SQIVND (reference sequence). Trimming cost V 1 base and J 2 bases, with 6 bases left between them. The CDR3 is made up of 13 amino acids. CDR3 residues: CASSIGSTYEQYF. The CDR3 nucleotides are TGTGCCAGTAGTATAGGGTCGACCTACGAGCAGTACTTC. Full variable domain (missing parts from reference TRBV19 and TRBJ2-7): DGGITQSPKYLFRKEGQNVTLSCEQNLNHDAMYWYRQDPGQGLRLIYYSQIVNDFQKGDIAEGYSVSREKKESFPLTVTSAQKNPTAFYLCASSIGSTYEQYFGPGTRLTVT.

The count of this clone is one. The genes are TRBV4-1 and TRBJ1-1; D unresolved. Germline assignment: CDR1 MGHRA and CDR2 YSYEKL. Trimming removed 0 bases from V and 0 bases from J, with 5 bases in between. The CDR3 extends over 14 amino acids. CDR3 coding DNA: TGCGCCAGCAGCCAAGAACAGTTGAACACTGAAGCTTTCTTT. It yields the protein CASSQEQLNTEAFF.

The genes are TRBV4-1 and TRBJ2-3; D not resolved. Germline V gene lookup returns CDR1 MGHRA and CDR2 YSYEKL. V lost 0 bases and J lost 4, with 20 bases in between. The CDR3 extends over 18 amino acids. CDR3 DNA sequence: TGCGCCAGCAGCCAAGAAGGGCGAGCGCCTGGTAGGGCAGATACGCAGTATTTT. Translation: CASSQEGRAPGRADTQYF.

The rearrangement joins TRBV27 to TRBJ2-7; the match to TRBD1 covers 8 bases. The CDR3 loop spans 15 amino acids. Germline lookup yields CDR1 MNHEY and CDR2 SMNVEV (reference sequence). Trimming took 2 bases from V and 1 from J; bases not matched to a gene: 4. The CDR3 reads CASSLDRGKSYEQYF. CDR3 sequence (DNA): TGTGCCAGCAGTTTAGACAGGGGAAAATCCTACGAGCAGTACTTC.

This chain connects TRBV7-9 to TRBJ1-2; 7 bases fit TRBD1. The germline CDR1 and CDR2 sequences are SEHNR and FQNEAQ (reference sequence). J gave up 5 bases and V 1 base, and 4 bases lay outside the gene matches. The CDR3 has 14 residues. This chain's CDR3 is CASSLVQGNYGYTF. CDR3 DNA: TGTGCCAGCAGCTTAGTACAGGGGAATTATGGCTACACCTTC.

In its sample, this clone was seen once. The chain carries TRBV19 and TRBJ1-5; maybe TRBD1 (6 bases). Trimming left V 7 bases short and J 2 bases short, with 12 bases between. The CDR3 totals 14 residues. Germline V gives CDR1 LNHDA, CDR2 SQIVND (reference sequence). This CDR3 reads CASTEKGGNQPQHF. CDR3 in DNA: TGTGCCAGTACTGAGAAGGGGGGCAATCAGCCCCAGCATTTT. The whole variable domain, remainder taken from reference TRBV19 and TRBJ1-5, is DGGITQSPKYLFRKEGQNVTLSCEQNLNHDAMYWYRQDPGQGLRLIYYSQIVNDFQKGDIAEGYSVSREKKESFPLTVTSAQKNPTAFYLCASTEKGGNQPQHFGDGTRLSIL.

The genes are TRBV7-3 and TRBJ2-1; 7 bases fit TRBD1. CDR1 SGHTA and CDR2 FQGTGA come from the germline V gene. CDR3 length: 12 residues. Germline trimming cut 5 bases from V and 8 bases from J; bases unmatched to any gene: 3. The CDR3 is CASSTTGHEQFF. CDR3 nucleotide sequence: TGTGCCAGCAGCACGACAGGGCATGAGCAGTTCTTC.

The chain joins TRBV5-4 to TRBJ1-4; 9 bases line up with TRBD1. From germline, CDR1 is SGHNT and CDR2 YYREEE (reference sequence). The junction had 6 bases not matched to a gene; V was cut back by 3 bases and J by 6 bases. This CDR3 comprises 15 residues. The CDR3 region has the DNA TGTGCCAGCAGCTCCAACAGGGGGCTGGATGAAAAACTGTTTTTT. Its translation: CASSSNRGLDEKLFF.

The gene calls are TRBV5-6 and TRBJ1-5; D not resolved. The CDR3 runs 14 residues. Trimming cost V 0 bases and J 0 bases, with 4 bases left between them. The V gene's germline CDR1 is SGHDT and CDR2 YYEEEE. The CDR3: CASSLGYSNQPQHF. CDR3 bases: TGTGCCAGCAGCTTGGGTTATAGCAATCAGCCCCAGCATTTT.

The gene calls are TRBV7-2 and TRBJ1-2; 8 bases line up with TRBD1. Germline assignment: CDR1 SGHTA and CDR2 FQGNSA. V was clipped by 3 bases and J by 6 bases; unmatched bases: 9. The CDR3 spans 15 residues. Written as DNA, the CDR3 is TGTGCCAGCAGCTTTCGGGCAGGGGGCGCCGATGGCTACACCTTC. Residues: CASSFRAGGADGYTF.

The V call is TRBV25-1, the J call TRBJ1-2; 7 bases map to TRBD1. Germline V gives CDR1 MGHDK, CDR2 SYGVNS. The trim removed 2 bases at V and 4 bases at J, leaving 7 bases unmatched. This CDR3 comprises 15 residues. This chain's CDR3 is CASSEIDRDGYGYTF. The CDR3 DNA sequence: TGTGCCAGCAGTGAAATAGACAGGGACGGCTATGGCTACACCTTC.

The V gene is TRBV27, the J gene TRBJ2-7, with 12 bases lining up with TRBD2. This CDR3 is built from 16 residues. V shed 3 bases and J 5 bases; nucleotides not matched to a gene: 8. The germline V gene has CDR1 MNHEY and CDR2 SMNVEV (reference sequence). The CDR3 DNA is TGTGCCAGCAGTTTCCGTGGACTAGCGGGACCCGACGAGCAGTACTTC. This translates into CASSFRGLAGPDEQYF.

This clone is a singleton in its sample. CDR3: CASSEDSYGYTF. The CDR3 coding sequence is TGTGCCAGCAGTGAGGACAGCTATGGCTACACCTTC. This chain links TRBV6-1 with TRBJ1-2; tentative D call: TRBD1 (6 bases). The V end lost 3 bases, the J end lost 4 bases, and 6 bases lay between the germline ends. The CDR3 runs to 12 residues. Germline CDR1 MNHNS, CDR2 SASEGT.

This clone was seen only once. This chain joins TRBV14 and TRBJ2-7; D might be TRBD2 (6 bases). This CDR3 comprises 15 residues. Trimming removed 6 bases at V and 1 base at J, with 16 bases between. Germline V gene data show CDR1 as SGHDN and CDR2 as FVKESK. The CDR3 spells CASSLGTGRSYEQYF. The CDR3 coding sequence is TGTGCCAGCAGTCTAGGGACTGGCAGGTCCTACGAGCAGTACTTC.